This T cell receptor beta chain was documented in a study of metastatic and nonmetastatic thyroid tumors. Overall study results and limits: Reportedly, malignant thyroid tumors had significantly higher TCR beta diversity than benign nodules, in blood and tumor.

In germline, CDR1 is SNHLY, CDR2 FYNNEI. With 3 bases clipped from V and 6 bases from J, the junction kept 21 bases outside the gene matches. The CDR3 is 19 amino acids. Before thyroid surgery, none of the patients had received any treatment. In the authors' workflow: Variation in CDR3 across clinicopathological groups served as the basis for constructing a distant-metastasis classifier in papillary thyroid cancer. MiXCR was used by TCRdb to re-call the PCR reads. The V and J calls shown here were made by TCRdb, not taken from the authors' results. Counted here are 20,000 to 25,000 clones, approximately 25% occurring once; the ten biggest clones make up roughly 5.5%. Points on this clone: Its antigen remains unidentified.

What was sequenced was tumor tissue. The gene calls are TRBV2 and TRBJ2-3, with 7 bases aligning to TRBD2. The sequence came from a female donor with papillary thyroid cancer or a benign thyroid nodule (not recorded which). Some clones in this sample may be carry-over from other donors' samples. Here the CDR3 DNA reads TGTGCCAGCAGTGAGATCCACCGTAGACTAGCCCTCGTCCCGGATACGCAGTATTTT. Residues: CASSEIHRRLALVPDTQYF.